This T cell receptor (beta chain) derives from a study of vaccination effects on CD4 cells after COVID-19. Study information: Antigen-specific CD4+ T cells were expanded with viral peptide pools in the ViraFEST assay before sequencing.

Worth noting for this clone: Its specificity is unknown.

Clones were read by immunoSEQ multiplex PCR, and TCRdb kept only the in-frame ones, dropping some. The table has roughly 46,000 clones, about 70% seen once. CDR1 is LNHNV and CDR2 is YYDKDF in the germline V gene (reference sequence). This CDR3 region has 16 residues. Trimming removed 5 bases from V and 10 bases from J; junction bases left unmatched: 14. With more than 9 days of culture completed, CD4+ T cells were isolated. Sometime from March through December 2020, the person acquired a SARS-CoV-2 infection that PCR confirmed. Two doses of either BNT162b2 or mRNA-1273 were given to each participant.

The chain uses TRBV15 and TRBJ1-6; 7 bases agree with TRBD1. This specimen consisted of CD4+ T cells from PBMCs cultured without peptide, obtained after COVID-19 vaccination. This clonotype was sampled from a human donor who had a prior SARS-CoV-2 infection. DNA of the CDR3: TGTGCCACCAGCGGCTGGACAGGAACCCTTCGATCACCCCTCCACTTT. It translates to CATSGWTGTLRSPLHF.